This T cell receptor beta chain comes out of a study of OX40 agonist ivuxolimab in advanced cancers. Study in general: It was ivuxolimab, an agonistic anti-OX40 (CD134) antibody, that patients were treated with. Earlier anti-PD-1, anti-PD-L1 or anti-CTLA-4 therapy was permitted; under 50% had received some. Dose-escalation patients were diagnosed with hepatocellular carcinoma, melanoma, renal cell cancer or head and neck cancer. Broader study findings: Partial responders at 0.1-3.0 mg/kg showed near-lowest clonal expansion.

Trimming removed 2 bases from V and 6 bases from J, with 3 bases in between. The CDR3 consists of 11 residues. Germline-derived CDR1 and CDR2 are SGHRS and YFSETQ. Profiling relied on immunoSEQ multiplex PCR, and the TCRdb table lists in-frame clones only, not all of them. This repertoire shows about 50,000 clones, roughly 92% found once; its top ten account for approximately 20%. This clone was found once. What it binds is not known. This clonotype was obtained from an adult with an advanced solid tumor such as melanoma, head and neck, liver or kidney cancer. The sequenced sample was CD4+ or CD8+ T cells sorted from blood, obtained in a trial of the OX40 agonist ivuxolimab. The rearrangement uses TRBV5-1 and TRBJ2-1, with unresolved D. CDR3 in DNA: TGCGCCAGCAGCTTTGGCAATGAGCAGTTCTTC. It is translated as CASSFGNEQFF.